The clone carrying this T cell receptor (beta chain) was counted a single time. The sample comes from a study of Ad26.COV2.S vaccination and SARS-CoV-2 variants. At the level of the study: Sample donor was a member of the COV1001 Ad26.COV2.S trial arm. Recipients of Ad26.COV2.S got it intramuscularly, once or twice 56 days apart.

As to treatment: roughly 19 received Ad26.COV2.S at low or high dose, single or two shots; 5 received placebo; per-sample allocation not given. Sample collection was performed on day 63 after the first vaccine or placebo injection. Method: immunoSEQ multiplex PCR; TCRdb's copy keeps in-frame clones and lacks some. This table holds some 480,000 clones, roughly 89% found once. The sequence derives from a person aged 18-65 years who received the Ad26.COV2.S COVID-19 vaccine or a placebo. Sequenced here: peripheral blood, sampled in a trial of Ad26.COV2.S vaccine versus placebo.

The CDR3 sequence is CASTPLAGAGYEQYF. CDR3 nucleotide sequence: TGCGCCAGCACCCCCCTTGCCGGGGCAGGGTACGAGCAGTACTTC. This chain connects TRBV5-1 to TRBJ2-7; TRBD1 or TRBD2 may be the D gene (5 bases each). This CDR3 has 15 residues. The V gene lost 6 bases and the J gene lost 4 bases, with 20 bases spanning the gap. In germline, CDR1 is SGHRS, CDR2 YFSETQ.